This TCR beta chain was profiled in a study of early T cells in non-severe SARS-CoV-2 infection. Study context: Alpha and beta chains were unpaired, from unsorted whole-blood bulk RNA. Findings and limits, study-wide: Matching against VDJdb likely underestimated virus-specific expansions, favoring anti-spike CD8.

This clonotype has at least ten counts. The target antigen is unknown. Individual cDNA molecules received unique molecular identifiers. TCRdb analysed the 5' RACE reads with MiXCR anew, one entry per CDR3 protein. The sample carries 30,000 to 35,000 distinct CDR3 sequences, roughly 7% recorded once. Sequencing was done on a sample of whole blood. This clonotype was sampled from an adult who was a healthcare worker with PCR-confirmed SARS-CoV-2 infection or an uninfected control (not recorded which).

This chain's CDR3 is CSARQPPGTDTQYF. The CDR3 nucleotides are TGCAGTGCTAGGCAACCGCCTGGGACAGATACGCAGTATTTT. The chain links TRBV20-1 to TRBJ2-3; the D is unclear. V was shortened by 3 bases and J by 3 bases, with 13 bases between the two germline ends. CDR1 and CDR2 (germline): DFQATT, SNEGSKA (reference sequence). The CDR3 length is 14 residues.